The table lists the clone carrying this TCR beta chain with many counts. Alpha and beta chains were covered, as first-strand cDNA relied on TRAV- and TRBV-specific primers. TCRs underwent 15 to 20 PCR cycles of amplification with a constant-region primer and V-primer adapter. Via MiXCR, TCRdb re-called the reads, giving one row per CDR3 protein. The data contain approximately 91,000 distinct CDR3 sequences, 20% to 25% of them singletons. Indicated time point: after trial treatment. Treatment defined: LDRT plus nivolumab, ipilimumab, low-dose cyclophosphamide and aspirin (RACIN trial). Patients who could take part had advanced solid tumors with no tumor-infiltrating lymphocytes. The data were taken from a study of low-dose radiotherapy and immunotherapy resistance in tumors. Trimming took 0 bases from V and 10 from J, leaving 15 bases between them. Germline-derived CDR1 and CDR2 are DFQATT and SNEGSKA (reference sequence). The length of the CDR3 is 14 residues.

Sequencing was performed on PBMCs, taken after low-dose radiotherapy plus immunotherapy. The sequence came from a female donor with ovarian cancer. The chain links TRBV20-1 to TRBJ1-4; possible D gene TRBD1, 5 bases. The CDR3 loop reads CSAREAGRGGKLFF. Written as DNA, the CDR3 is TGCAGTGCTAGAGAGGCAGGGAGGGGCGGAAAACTGTTTTTT.